This TCR beta chain came from a study of shared clonotypes between healthy human individuals. Study observations and caveats: Memory subsets had estimated richness that was generally smaller than that of naive subsets.

Germline V lookup: CDR1 ENHRY, CDR2 SYGVKD. This CDR3 is built from 13 residues. V was shortened by 3 bases and J by 3 bases, with 8 bases between the two germline ends. TCRdb's copy holds only in-frame clones and misses some; the assay was immunoSEQ multiplex PCR. This table holds around 990,000 clones, approximately 75% found once. A remark on this clone: Its cognate antigen is unknown.

The sequencing sample was made of memory CD4+ T cells from PBMCs. Subset noted: CD45RA-negative fraction. This sequence originates from a man in his late teens or twenties in good health. Some clones in this sample may be carry-over from other donors' samples. The gene calls are TRBV10-3 and TRBJ2-5; D remains ambiguous. The CDR3 loop is CAISEMVEETQYF. The DNA for the CDR3 is TGTGCCATCAGTGAAATGGTGGAAGAGACCCAGTACTTC.